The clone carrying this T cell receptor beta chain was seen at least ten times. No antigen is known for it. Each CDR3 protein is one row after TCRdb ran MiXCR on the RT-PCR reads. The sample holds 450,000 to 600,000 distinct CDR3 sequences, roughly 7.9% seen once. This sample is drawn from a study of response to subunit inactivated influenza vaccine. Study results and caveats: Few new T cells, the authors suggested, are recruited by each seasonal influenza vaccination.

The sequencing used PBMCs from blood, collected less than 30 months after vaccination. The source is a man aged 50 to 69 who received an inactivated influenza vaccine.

The CDR3 is CASSAGTAEKLFF. DNA for the CDR3: TGTGCCAGCAGTGCCGGGACGGCAGAAAAACTGTTTTTT. V is TRBV25-1 and J is TRBJ1-4, with D possibly TRBD1 on 5 matching bases. Germline values: CDR1 MGHDK, CDR2 SYGVNS. The CDR3 is 13 residues long. Trimming shortened V by 4 bases and J by 8 bases, and 11 bases separated the two germline ends.